The 14 T cell receptor beta chains below come from one sample, sequenced in a study of patients and donors after allogeneic stem cell transplantation. TCRdb independently ran MiXCR on the RT-PCR reads; one entry per CDR3 protein. The sample has about 74,000 distinct CDR3 sequences, less than 30% seen once; the top ten hold about 26%. Sequencing was performed on blood, either unsorted or a sorted T cell fraction (not recorded which). The receptors were sampled from a human donor who was either an allogeneic HSCT recipient or a stem cell or donor lymphocyte infusion donor (not recorded which). It is not recorded whose cells these are; they may come from a transplant donor.

This rearrangement joins TRBV4-1 to TRBJ1-6; D is undetermined. The CDR3 is 15 residues long. Trimming removed 3 bases at V and 4 bases at J, with 10 bases between. Germline V gives CDR1 MGHRA, CDR2 YSYEKL. CDR3 DNA sequence: TGCGCCAGCAGCCAGCGGGCCTCTTATAATTCACCCCTCCACTTT. Residues: CASSQRASYNSPLHF.

This clonotype is medium-sized. The chain couples TRBV5-1 to TRBJ1-1; D ambiguous. CDR1 and CDR2 from the germline V gene are SGHRS and YFSETQ. V dropped 2 bases and J dropped 1 base, with 3 bases sitting between them. The CDR3 has 12 amino acids. CDR3 residues: CASSFQNTEAFF. In DNA form, the CDR3 reads TGCGCCAGCAGCTTTCAGAACACTGAAGCTTTCTTT.

The V and J genes are TRBV7-2 and TRBJ1-2; D is unresolved. Germline V gene sequence: CDR1 SGHTA, CDR2 FQGNSA. This CDR3 is 15 amino acids long. V was pared by 1 base and J by 1 base, with 10 bases between. CDR3 residues: CASSLDVGGNYGYTF. In DNA, the CDR3 is TGTGCCAGCAGCTTAGATGTTGGTGGTAACTATGGCTACACCTTC.

The V and J genes are TRBV4-1 and TRBJ2-1; TRBD1 or TRBD2 may be the D gene (6 bases each). This CDR3 comprises 16 residues. V dropped 4 bases and J dropped 4 bases, with 17 bases sitting between them. CDR1 is MGHRA, CDR2 YSYEKL, per germline. For the CDR3, the DNA is TGCGCCAGCAGCCCCCCATGGGGGGCGCTTTACAATGAGCAGTTCTTC. It codes for CASSPPWGALYNEQFF.

This clonotype has just a few counts. V is TRBV3-1 and J is TRBJ1-2, with TRBD1 matching over 11 bases. CDR1 is LGHDT and CDR2 is YNNKEL in the germline V gene (reference sequence). The CDR3 has 16 residues. After removal of 1 base from V and 7 bases from J, the junction contained 8 bases not matched to a gene. The CDR3 DNA reads TGTGCCAGCAGCCAAGCATTCAGGACAGGGGGCCGTGGCTACACCTTC. As protein: CASSQAFRTGGRGYTF.

There are a few counts of this clonotype. The chain carries TRBV21-1 and TRBJ1-1; TRBD1, the table's D call, was not compared with the DNA. TRBV21-1 is assigned pseudogene status. The CDR3 length is 15 residues. The CDR3 nucleotides are TGTGCCAGCAGCCAGCGACAGGGTGTGAACACTGAAGCTTTCTTT. Amino acid sequence: CASSQRQGVNTEAFF.

This sequence joins TRBV6-6 and TRBJ2-1, with 12 bases that match TRBD2. V shed 5 bases and J 2 bases; nucleotides not matched to a gene: 7. CDR1 and CDR2 (germline): MNHNY, SVGAGI (reference sequence). The length of the CDR3 is 17 residues. DNA for the CDR3: TGTGCCAGCAGTCAACAAACTAGCGGGGGGCCCTACAATGAGCAGTTCTTC. Protein product: CASSQQTSGGPYNEQFF.

The sample holds many counts of this clonotype. This rearrangement joins TRBV12-3 or TRBV12-4 to TRBJ1-1, with D maybe TRBD1 (5 bases). Trimming took off 3 bases at V and 5 bases at J, with 19 bases between the two ends. CDR3 length equals 16 residues. CDR3 sequence reads: CASSFWVGTRGTEAFF. The DNA of the CDR3 is TGTGCCAGCAGTTTTTGGGTAGGGACCCGGGGGACTGAAGCTTTCTTT.

The chain recombines TRBV28 with TRBJ2-1; maybe TRBD1 (6 bases). The CDR3 is 12 amino acids. Germline lookup yields CDR1 MDHEN and CDR2 SYDVKM. V gave up 5 bases and J gave up 8 bases, with 10 bases separating them. CDR3 amino acids: CASSQQGYEQFF. For the CDR3, the DNA is TGTGCCAGCAGTCAACAGGGCTATGAGCAGTTCTTC.

V usage is TRBV5-1 and J usage is TRBJ1-1; D is uncertain. The V and J ends lost 3 bases and 1 base respectively, with 7 bases between them. Germline lookup yields CDR1 SGHRS and CDR2 YFSETQ. The CDR3 sequence is 13 residues long. In DNA, the CDR3 is TGCGCCAGCAGCTCAGCCCAGAACACTGAAGCTTTCTTT. Encoded protein: CASSSAQNTEAFF.

V is TRBV29-1 and J is TRBJ2-2, with unresolved D. This CDR3 comprises 13 residues. Germline assignment: CDR1 SQVTM and CDR2 ANQGSEA. V shed 8 bases and J shed 7 bases, with 17 bases lying between them. CDR3 loop: CSTLTATNGELFF. The CDR3 nucleotides are TGCAGCACGTTAACGGCTACGAACGGGGAGCTGTTTTTT.

This chain joins TRBV10-3 and TRBJ2-7; 15 nucleotides match TRBD2. The CDR3 runs 17 residues. Germline CDR1 ENHRY, CDR2 SYGVKD. The junction had 8 bases not matched to a gene; V was cut back by 6 bases and J by 2 bases. CDR3 nucleotides: TGTGCCATCAGCGGACTAGCGGGAGGGCCTAGTCCCTACGAGCAGTACTTC. Translation: CAISGLAGGPSPYEQYF.

In its sample, this clonotype is medium-sized. The gene calls are TRBV20-1 and TRBJ2-5; 10 nucleotides match TRBD2. The CDR3 consists of 15 residues. Unmatched junction bases numbered 6, after V lost 3 bases and J lost 2 bases. The germline CDR1 and CDR2 sequences are DFQATT and SNEGSKA (reference sequence). In DNA form, the CDR3 reads TGCAGTGCTAGCCATAGCGGGGGGTTTCAAGAGACCCAGTACTTC. This sequence encodes CSASHSGGFQETQYF.

This CDR3 is CASSPTYGTSRLSSYEQYF. CDR3 coding DNA: TGTGCCAGCAGCCCCACCTACGGGACTAGCCGGTTAAGCTCCTACGAGCAGTACTTC. The J gene is TRBJ2-7, the V gene TRBV7-9, with TRBD2 matching 9 bases. The CDR3 runs to 19 residues. Germline V gene sequence: CDR1 SEHNR, CDR2 FQNEAQ (reference sequence). Germline trimming cut 5 bases from V and 0 bases from J; bases unmatched to any gene: 17.